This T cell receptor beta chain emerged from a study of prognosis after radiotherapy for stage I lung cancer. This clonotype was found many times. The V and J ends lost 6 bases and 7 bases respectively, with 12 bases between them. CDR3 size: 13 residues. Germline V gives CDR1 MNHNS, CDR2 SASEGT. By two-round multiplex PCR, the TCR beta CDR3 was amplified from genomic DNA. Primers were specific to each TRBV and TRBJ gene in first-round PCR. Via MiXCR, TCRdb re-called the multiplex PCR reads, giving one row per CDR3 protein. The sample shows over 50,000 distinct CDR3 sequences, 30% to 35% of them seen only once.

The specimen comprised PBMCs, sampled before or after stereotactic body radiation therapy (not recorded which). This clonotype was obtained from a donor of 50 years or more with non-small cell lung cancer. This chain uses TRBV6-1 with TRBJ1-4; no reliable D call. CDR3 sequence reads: CASRQPGSEKLFF. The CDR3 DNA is TGTGCCAGCAGACAGCCGGGGAGTGAAAAACTGTTTTTT.